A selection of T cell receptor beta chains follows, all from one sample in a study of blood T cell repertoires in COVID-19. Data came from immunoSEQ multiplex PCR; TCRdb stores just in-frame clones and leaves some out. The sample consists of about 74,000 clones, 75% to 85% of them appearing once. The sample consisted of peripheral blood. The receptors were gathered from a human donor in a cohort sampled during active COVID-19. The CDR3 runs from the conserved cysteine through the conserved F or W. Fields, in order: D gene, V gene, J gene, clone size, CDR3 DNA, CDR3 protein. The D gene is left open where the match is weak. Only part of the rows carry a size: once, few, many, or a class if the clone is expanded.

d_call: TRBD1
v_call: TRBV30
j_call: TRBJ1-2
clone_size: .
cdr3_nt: TGTGCCTGGGTTGGGACAGGACAACTCTATGGCTACACCTTC
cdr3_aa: CAWVGTGQLYGYTF

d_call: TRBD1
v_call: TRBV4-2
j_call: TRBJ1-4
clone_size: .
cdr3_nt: TGTGCCAGCAGCCCCCCCGGGACAGGGGGGGAAAAACTGTTTTTT
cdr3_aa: CASSPPGTGGEKLFF

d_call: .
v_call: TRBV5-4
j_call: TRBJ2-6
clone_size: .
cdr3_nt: TGTGCCAGCAGCTTGGGACAGGTCCTCTCTGGGGCCAACGTCCTGACTTTC
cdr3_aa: CASSLGQVLSGANVLTF

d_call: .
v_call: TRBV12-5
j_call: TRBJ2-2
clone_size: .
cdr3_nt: TGTGCTAGTGGTTTGGACCAGGGGTTCTCGGAGCTGTTTTTT
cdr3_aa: CASGLDQGFSELFF

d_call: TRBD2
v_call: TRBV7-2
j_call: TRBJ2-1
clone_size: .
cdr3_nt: TGTGCCAGCAGCCTCGGACTAGCGGGAAGAAAGGGGCACAATGAGCAGTTCTTC
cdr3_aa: CASSLGLAGRKGHNEQFF

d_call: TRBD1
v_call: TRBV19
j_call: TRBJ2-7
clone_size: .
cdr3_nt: TGTGCCAGTAGTACCCGGGACAGGGTCGGCGAGCAGTACTTC
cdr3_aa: CASSTRDRVGEQYF

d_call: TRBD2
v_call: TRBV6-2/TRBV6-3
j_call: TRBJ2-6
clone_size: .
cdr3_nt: TGTGCCAGCAGTTACTACCTAGCGGGCCCCTCTGGGGCCAACGTCCTGACTTTC
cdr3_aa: CASSYYLAGPSGANVLTF

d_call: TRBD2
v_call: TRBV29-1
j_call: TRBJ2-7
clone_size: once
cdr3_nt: TGCAGCGTTCCTAGCGGGAGAAAAGGCGAGCAGTACTTC
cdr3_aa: CSVPSGRKGEQYF

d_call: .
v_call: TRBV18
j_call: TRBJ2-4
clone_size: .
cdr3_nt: TGTGCCAGCTCAGCGGCAGGGCTTCCCTATGAAAACATTCAGTACTTC
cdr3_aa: CASSAAGLPYENIQYF

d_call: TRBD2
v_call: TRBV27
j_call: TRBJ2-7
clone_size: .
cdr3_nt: TGTGCCAGCAACCTTAAGGGCCCGGGACTAGCGGGAGTGTGGTACGAGCAGTACTTC
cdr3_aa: CASNLKGPGLAGVWYEQYF

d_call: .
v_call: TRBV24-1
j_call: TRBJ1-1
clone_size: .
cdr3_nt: TGTGCCACCAGTGATCCCCTCTCAGCTGAAGCTTTCTTT
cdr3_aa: CATSDPLSAEAFF

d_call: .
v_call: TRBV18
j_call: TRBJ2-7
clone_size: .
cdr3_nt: TGTGCCAGCTCACCAAGGGCGCCTCAGGGGAAAAACGAGCAGTACTTC
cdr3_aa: CASSPRAPQGKNEQYF

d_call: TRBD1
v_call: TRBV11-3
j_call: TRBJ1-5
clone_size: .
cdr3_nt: TGTGCCAGCAGTCCCCGGGGCGGACCGGGACAGAGTAGCAATCAGCCCCAGCATTTT
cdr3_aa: CASSPRGGPGQSSNQPQHF

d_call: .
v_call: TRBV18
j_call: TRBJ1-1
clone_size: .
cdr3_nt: TGTGCCAGCTCACCACGGGACACGATGAACACTGAAGCTTTCTTT
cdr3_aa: CASSPRDTMNTEAFF

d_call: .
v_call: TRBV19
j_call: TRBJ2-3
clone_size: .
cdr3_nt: TGTGCCAGTAGTCCAGGAGGGACAGATACGCAGTATTTT
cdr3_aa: CASSPGGTDTQYF

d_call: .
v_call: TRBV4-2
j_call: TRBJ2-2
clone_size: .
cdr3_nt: TGTGCCAGCAGCCAAGGGTCGGTAGCAGACACCGGGGAGCTGTTTTTT
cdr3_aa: CASSQGSVADTGELFF

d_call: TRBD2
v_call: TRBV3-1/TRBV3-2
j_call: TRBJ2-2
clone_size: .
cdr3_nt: TGTGCCAGCAGCCTGGGAACTAGCGGGAGGGGCACCGGGGAGCTGTTTTTT
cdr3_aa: CASSLGTSGRGTGELFF

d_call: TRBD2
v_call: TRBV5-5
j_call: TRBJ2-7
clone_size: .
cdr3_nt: TGTGCCAGCAGCCCACTAGCGGGAGGTTCCTACGAGCAGTACTTC
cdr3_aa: CASSPLAGGSYEQYF

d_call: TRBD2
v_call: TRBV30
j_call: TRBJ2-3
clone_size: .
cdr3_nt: TGTGCCTGGAGTGGGGTAGCGGGGGTGTATACGCAGTATTTT
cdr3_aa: CAWSGVAGVYTQYF

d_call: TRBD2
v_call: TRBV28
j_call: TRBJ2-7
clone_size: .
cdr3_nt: TGTGCCAGCATTACCTCCGGGACTAGCGAGGGCGAGCAGTACTTC
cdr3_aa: CASITSGTSEGEQYF

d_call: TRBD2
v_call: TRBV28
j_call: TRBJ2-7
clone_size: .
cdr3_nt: TGTGCCAGCAGTTTAAGCGGGAGAGTGAAGGAGCAGTACTTC
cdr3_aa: CASSLSGRVKEQYF

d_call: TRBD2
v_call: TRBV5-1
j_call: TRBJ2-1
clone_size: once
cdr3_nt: TGCGCCAGCAGCCCCCAACCCGGGACTAGCGTCGACAATGAGCAGTTCTTC
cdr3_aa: CASSPQPGTSVDNEQFF

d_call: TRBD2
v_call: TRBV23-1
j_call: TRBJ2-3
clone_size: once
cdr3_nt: TGCGCCAGCAATCCTCCCCCGAGCGGGAGAGACACAGATACGCAGTATTTT
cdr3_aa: CASNPPPSGRDTDTQYF

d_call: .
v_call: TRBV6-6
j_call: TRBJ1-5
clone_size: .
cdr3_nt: TGTGCCAGCAGTTACCCCGATCAGCCCCAGCATTTT
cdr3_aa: CASSYPDQPQHF

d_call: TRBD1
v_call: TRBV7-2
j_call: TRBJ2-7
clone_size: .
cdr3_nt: TGTGCCAGCAGCTTAGCAGGCAGGGGGCAATCCTACGAGCAGTACTTC
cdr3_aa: CASSLAGRGQSYEQYF

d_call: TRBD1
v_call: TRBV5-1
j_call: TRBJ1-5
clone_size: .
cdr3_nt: TGCGCCAGCAGCTTGGGACAGGGTAGCAATCAGCCCCAGCATTTT
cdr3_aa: CASSLGQGSNQPQHF

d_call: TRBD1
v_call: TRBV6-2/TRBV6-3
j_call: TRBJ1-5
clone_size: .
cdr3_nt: TGTGCCAGCAGTTTGGGGCCGGGACAGGGGCATCAGCCCCAGCATTTT
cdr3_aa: CASSLGPGQGHQPQHF

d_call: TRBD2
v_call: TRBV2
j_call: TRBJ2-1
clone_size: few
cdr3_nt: TGTGCCAGCAGTGAAAGGGGGACTAGCGGGAATCTCAATGAGCAGTTCTTC
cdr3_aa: CASSERGTSGNLNEQFF

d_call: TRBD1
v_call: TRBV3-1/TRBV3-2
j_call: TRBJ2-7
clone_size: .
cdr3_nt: TGTGCCAGCAGCTCCCGGACAGGGGTTGGGGAGCAGTACTTC
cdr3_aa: CASSSRTGVGEQYF

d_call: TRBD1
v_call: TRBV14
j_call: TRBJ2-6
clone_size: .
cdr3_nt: TGTGCCAGCAGCTCAAGAGGACAGGGGGTAGCTGGGGCCAACGTCCTGACTTTC
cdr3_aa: CASSSRGQGVAGANVLTF

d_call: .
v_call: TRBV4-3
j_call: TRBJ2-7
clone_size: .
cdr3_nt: TGCGCCAGCAGCCAAGCCCTGGCAGGGGACCTTATCTCCTACGAGCAGTACTTC
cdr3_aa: CASSQALAGDLISYEQYF

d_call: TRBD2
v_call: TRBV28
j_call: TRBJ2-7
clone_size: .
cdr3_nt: TGTGCCAGCAGTCTGACTAGCGGGGATGGCGAGCAGTACTTC
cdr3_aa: CASSLTSGDGEQYF

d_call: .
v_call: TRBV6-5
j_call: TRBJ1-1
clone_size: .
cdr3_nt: TGTGCCAGCACCCTCATTCGGGGGGTCACTGAAGCTTTCTTT
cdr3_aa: CASTLIRGVTEAFF

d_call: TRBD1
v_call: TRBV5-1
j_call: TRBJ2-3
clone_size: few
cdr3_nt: TGCGCCAGCAGCTTAGGGGACAGGGACCCCTTAGATACGCAGTATTTT
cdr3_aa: CASSLGDRDPLDTQYF

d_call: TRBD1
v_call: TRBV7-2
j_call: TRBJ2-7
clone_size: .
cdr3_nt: TGTGCCAGCAGCCCTTGGACAGGTCAATACGAGCAGTACTTC
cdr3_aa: CASSPWTGQYEQYF

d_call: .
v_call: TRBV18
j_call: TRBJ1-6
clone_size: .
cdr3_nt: TGTGCCAGCTCGCCCAACAGGGCTCCTGGGAATTCACCCCTCCACTTT
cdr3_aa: CASSPNRAPGNSPLHF

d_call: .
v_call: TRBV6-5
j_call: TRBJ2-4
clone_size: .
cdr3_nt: TGTGCCAGCAGTTACGGATCACAGGGGGGGCAAAACATTCAGTACTTC
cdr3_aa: CASSYGSQGGQNIQYF

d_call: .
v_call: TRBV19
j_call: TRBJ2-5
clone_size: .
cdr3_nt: TGTGCCAGTACAGGGGGGAAGGGGGAGACCCAGTACTTC
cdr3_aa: CASTGGKGETQYF

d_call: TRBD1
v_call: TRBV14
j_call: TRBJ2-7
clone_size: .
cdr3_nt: TGTGCCAGCAGACCGGACAGGGGAACCTATGAGCAGTACTTC
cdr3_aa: CASRPDRGTYEQYF

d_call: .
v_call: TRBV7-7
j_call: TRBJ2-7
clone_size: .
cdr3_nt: TGTGCCAGCAGCTTACTCGAGATGCGGCGAGCGGGCTCCTACGAGCAGTACTTC
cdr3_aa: CASSLLEMRRAGSYEQYF

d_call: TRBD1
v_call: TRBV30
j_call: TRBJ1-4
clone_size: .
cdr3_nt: TGTGCCTGGAGGCCGACAGGGACTAATGAAAAACTGTTTTTT
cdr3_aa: CAWRPTGTNEKLFF

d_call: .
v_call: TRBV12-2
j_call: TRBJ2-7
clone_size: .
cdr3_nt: TGTGCAAGTCGCCTCAGATTACAGGCCCCTCTAACCTACGAGCAGTACTTC
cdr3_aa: CASRLRLQAPLTYEQYF

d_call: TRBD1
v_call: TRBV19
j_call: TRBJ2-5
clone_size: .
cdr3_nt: TGTGCCAGTAGTATGCTTCGGACAGGGGAACAAGAGACCCAGTACTTC
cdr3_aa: CASSMLRTGEQETQYF

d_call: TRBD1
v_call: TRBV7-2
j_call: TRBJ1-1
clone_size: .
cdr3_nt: TGTGCCAGCAGCTTCGGGACAGGGTTTATGAACACTGAAGCTTTCTTT
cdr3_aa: CASSFGTGFMNTEAFF

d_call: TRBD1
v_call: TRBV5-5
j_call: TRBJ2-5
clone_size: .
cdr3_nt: TGTGCCAGCAGCGCCACCGGGACAGGACGACAGGAGACCCAGTACTTC
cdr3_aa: CASSATGTGRQETQYF